This T cell receptor (beta chain) was retrieved from a study of blood T cell repertoires in COVID-19. Across the whole study: The United States, Italy and Spain provided the acute and convalescent COVID-19 samples. From T cells, B-cell-depleted T cells, or PBMCs came the material, which was cDNA or gDNA.

Germline V lookup: CDR1 GTSNPN, CDR2 SVGIG (reference sequence). V dropped 4 bases and J dropped 1; count of bases not matched to a gene: 3. The CDR3 consists of 13 residues. Some clones are missing from TCRdb's copy, which holds only in-frame ones; the method was immunoSEQ multiplex PCR. The table records roughly 120,000 clones, around four fifths of them present only once. Specimen: peripheral blood. The chain joins TRBV30 to TRBJ2-7, with 8 nucleotides matching TRBD1. The receptor comes from a man younger than 45 with acute or convalescent COVID-19. The CDR3 DNA reads as TGTGCCTGGACGACAGGGGATTCCTACGAGCAGTACTTC. Its protein product is CAWTTGDSYEQYF.